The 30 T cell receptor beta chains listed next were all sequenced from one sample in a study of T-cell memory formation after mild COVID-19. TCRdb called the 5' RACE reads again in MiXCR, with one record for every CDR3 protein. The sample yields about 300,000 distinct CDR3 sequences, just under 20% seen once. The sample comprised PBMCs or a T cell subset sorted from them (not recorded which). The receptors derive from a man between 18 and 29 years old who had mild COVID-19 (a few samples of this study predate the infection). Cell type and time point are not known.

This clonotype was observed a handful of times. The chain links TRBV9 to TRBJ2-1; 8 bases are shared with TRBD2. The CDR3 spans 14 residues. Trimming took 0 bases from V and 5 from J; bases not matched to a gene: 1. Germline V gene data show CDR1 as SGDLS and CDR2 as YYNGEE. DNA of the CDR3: TGTGCCAGCAGCGTAGCGGGGGGGAACAATGAGCAGTTCTTC. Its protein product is CASSVAGGNNEQFF.

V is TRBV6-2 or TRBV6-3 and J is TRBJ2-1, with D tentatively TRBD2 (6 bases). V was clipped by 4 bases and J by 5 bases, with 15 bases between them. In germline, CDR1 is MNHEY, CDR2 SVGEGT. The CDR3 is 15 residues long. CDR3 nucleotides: TGTGCCAGCAGTTCTACCGGGACTTTTAACAATGAGCAGTTCTTC. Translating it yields CASSSTGTFNNEQFF.

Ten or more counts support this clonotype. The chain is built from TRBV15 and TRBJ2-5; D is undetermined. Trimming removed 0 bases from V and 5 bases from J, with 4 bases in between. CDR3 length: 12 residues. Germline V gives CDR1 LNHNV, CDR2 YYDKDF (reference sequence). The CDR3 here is CATSRDLETQYF. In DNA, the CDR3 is TGTGCCACCAGCAGAGATTTGGAGACCCAGTACTTC.

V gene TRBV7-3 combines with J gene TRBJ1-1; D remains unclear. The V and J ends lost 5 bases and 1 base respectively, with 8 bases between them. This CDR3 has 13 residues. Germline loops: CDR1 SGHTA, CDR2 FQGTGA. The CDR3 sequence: CASSPSANTEAFF. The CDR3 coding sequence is TGTGCCAGCAGCCCCTCGGCGAACACTGAAGCTTTCTTT.

Written as DNA, the CDR3 is TGCGCCAGCAGCGTCCCGGGGGAGGGCACAGATACGCAGTATTTT. Translation: CASSVPGEGTDTQYF. V gene TRBV5-1 combines with J gene TRBJ2-3; D may be TRBD2 (6 bases). This CDR3 contains 15 residues. Germline CDR1 is SGHRS and CDR2 is YFSETQ. The V gene lost 4 bases and the J gene lost 1 base, with 13 bases spanning the gap. Combining the CDR3 with reference TRBV5-1 and TRBJ2-3 gives the whole variable domain KAGVTQTPRYLIKTRGQQVTLSCSPISGHRSVSWYQQTPGQGLQFLFEYFSETQRNKGNFPGRFSGRQFSNSRSEMNVSTLELGDSALYLCASSVPGEGTDTQYFGPGTRLTVL.

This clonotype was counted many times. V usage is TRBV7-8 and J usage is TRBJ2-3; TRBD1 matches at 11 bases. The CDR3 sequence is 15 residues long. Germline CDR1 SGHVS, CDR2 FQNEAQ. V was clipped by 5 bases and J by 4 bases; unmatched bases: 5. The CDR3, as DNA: TGTGCCAGCAGCCCGCAGGGACAGGGGGCAGATACGCAGTATTTT. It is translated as CASSPQGQGADTQYF.

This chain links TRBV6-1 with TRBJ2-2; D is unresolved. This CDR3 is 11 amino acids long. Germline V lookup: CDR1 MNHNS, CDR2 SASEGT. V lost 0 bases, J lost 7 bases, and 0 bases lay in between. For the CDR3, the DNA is TGTGCCAGCAGTGAAGCCGGGGAGCTGTTTTTT. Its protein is CASSEAGELFF.

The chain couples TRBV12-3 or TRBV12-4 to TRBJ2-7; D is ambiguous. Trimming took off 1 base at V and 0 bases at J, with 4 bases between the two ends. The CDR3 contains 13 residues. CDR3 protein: CASSLGFSYEQYF. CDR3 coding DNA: TGTGCCAGCAGTTTAGGATTCTCCTACGAGCAGTACTTC.

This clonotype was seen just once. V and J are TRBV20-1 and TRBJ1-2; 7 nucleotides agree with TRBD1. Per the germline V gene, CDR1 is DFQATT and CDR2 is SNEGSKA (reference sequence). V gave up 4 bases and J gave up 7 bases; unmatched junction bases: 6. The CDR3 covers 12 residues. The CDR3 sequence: CSATTGAGGYTF. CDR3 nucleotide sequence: TGCAGTGCTACCACAGGGGCAGGTGGCTACACCTTC.

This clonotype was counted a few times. CDR3 nucleotide sequence: TGCAGCGTTGAAGTGGGACTAGCAGAAGAGACCCAGTACTTC. Translated, it gives CSVEVGLAEETQYF. The chain links TRBV29-1 to TRBJ2-5, with 9 bases lining up with TRBD2. The junction had 3 bases not matched to a gene; V was cut back by 1 base and J by 3 bases. Germline CDR1 is SQVTM and CDR2 is ANQGSEA. This CDR3 is built from 14 residues.

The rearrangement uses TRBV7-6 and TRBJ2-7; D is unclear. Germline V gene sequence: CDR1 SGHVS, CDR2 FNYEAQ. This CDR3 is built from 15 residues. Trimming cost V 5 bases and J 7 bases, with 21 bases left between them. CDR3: CASSRDRSLAPEQYF. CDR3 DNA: TGTGCCAGCAGCCGCGATAGAAGTTTGGCACCTGAGCAGTACTTC.

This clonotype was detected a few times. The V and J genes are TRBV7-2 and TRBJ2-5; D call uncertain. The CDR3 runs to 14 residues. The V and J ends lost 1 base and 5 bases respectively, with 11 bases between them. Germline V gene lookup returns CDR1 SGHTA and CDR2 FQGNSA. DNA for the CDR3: TGTGCCAGCAGCTTAGGGGTAAAGATGGAGACCCAGTACTTC. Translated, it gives CASSLGVKMETQYF.

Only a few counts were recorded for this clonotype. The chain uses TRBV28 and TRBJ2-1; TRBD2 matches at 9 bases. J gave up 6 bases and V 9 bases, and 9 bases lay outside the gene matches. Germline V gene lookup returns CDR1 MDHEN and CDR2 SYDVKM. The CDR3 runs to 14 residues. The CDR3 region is CASQTSGSRNEQFF. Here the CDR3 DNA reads TGTGCCAGTCAGACTAGCGGTTCCCGCAATGAGCAGTTCTTC.

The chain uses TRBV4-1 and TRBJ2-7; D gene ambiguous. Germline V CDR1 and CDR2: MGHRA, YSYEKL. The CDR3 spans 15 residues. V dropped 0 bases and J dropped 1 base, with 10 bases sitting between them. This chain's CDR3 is CASSQEPQRSYEQYF. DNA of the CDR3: TGCGCCAGCAGCCAAGAGCCACAGAGATCCTACGAGCAGTACTTC.

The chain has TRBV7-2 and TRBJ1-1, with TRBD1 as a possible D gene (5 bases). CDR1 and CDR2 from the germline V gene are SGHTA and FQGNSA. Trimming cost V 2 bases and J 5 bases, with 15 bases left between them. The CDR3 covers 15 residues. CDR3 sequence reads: CASSLIGGGLTEAFF. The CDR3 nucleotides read TGTGCCAGCAGCTTAATCGGGGGTGGGTTGACTGAAGCTTTCTTT.

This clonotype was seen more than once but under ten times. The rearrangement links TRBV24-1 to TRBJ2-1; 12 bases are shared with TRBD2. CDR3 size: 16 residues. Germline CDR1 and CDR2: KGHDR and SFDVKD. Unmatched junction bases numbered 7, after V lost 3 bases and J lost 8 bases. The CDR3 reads CATSDTRLAGADEQFF. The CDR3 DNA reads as TGTGCCACCAGTGATACCCGACTAGCGGGGGCGGATGAGCAGTTCTTC.

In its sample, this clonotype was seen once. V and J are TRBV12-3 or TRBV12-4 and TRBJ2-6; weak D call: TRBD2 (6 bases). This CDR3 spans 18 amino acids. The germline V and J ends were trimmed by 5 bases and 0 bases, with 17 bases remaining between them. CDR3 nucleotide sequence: TGTGCCAGCAGTCCAGCCGGTAGCGGTCTCTCTGGGGCCAACGTCCTGACTTTC. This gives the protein CASSPAGSGLSGANVLTF.

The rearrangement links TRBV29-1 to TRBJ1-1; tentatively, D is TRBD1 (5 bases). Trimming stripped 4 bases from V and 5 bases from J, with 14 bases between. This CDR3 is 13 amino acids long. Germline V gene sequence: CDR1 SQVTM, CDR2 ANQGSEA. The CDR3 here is CSVARGEDTEAFF. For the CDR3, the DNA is TGCAGCGTTGCCCGAGGGGAGGATACTGAAGCTTTCTTT.

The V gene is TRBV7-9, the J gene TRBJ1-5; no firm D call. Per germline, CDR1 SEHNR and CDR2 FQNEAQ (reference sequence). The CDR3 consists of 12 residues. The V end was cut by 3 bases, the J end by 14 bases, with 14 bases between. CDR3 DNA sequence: TGTGCCAGCAGCTTTAACTTAGACGCCAAGCATTTT. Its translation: CASSFNLDAKHF.

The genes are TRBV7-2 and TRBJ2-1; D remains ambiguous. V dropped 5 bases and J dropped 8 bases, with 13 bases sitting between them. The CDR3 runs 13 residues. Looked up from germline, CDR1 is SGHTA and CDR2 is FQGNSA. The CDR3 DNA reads TGTGCCAGCAGCCGAGAGGCGCGGTATGAGCAGTTCTTC. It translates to CASSREARYEQFF.

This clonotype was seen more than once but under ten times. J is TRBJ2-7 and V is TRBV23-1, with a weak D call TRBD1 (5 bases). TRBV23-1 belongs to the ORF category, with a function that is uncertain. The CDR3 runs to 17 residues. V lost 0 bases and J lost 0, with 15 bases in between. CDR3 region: CASSQSQDSLSSYEQYV. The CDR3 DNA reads TGCGCCAGCAGTCAATCCCAAGACAGCCTCAGCTCCTACGAGCAGTACGTC.

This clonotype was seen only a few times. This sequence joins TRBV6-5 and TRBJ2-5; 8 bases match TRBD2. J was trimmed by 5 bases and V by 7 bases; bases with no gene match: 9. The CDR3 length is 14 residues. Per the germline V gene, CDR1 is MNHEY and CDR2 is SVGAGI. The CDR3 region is CASKVRGGSETQYF. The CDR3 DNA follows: TGTGCCAGCAAAGTCCGGGGGGGTTCGGAGACCCAGTACTTC.

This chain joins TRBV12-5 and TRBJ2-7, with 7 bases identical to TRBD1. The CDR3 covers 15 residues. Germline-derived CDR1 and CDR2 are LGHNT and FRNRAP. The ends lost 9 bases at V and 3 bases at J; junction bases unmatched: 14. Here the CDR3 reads CASAPTRDRLYEQYV. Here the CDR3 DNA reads TGTGCTAGCGCTCCTACCCGGGACAGACTCTACGAGCAGTACGTC.

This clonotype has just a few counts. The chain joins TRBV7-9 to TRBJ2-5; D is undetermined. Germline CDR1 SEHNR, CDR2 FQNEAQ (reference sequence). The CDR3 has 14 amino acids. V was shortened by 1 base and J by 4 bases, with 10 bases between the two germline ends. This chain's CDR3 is CASSLGSLRETQYF. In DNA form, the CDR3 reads TGTGCCAGCAGCTTAGGGAGTCTCCGAGAGACCCAGTACTTC. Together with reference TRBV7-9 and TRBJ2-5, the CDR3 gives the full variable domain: DTGVSQNPRHKITKRGQNVTFRCDPISEHNRLYWYRQTLGQGPEFLTYFQNEAQLEKSRLLSDRFSAERPKGSFSTLEIQRTEQGDSAMYLCASSLGSLRETQYFGPGTRLLVL.

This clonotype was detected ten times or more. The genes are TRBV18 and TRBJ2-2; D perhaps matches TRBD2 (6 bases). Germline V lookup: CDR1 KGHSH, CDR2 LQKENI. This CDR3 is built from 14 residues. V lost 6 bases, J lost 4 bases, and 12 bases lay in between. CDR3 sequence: CASSGTRSTGELFF. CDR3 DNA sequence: TGTGCCAGCTCGGGGACTCGAAGCACCGGGGAGCTGTTTTTT.

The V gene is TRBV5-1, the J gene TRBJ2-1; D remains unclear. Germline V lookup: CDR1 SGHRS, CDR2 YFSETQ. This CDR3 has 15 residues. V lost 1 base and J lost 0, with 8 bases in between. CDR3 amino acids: CASSLLGYSYNEQFF. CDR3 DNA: TGCGCCAGCAGCTTGTTGGGCTACTCCTACAATGAGCAGTTCTTC.

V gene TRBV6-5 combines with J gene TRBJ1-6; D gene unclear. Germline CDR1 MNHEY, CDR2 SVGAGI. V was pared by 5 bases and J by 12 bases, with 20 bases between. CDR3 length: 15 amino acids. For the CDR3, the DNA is TGTGCCAGCAGTACCACCGGGAATATACGTCTACCCCTCCACTTT. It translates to CASSTTGNIRLPLHF.

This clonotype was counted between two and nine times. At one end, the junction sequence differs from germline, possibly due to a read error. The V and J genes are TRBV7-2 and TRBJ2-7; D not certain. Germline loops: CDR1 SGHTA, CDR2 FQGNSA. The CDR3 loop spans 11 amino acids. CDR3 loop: CASRLDYEQYF. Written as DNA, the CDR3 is TGTGCCAGCAGATTAGACTACGAGCAGTACTTC. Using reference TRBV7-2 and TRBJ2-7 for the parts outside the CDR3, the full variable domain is GAGVSQSPSNKVTEKGKDVELRCDPISGHTALYWYRQSLGQGLEFLIYFQGNSAPDKSGLPSDRFSAERTGGSVSTLTIQRTQQEDSAVYLCASRLDYEQYFGPGTRLTVT.

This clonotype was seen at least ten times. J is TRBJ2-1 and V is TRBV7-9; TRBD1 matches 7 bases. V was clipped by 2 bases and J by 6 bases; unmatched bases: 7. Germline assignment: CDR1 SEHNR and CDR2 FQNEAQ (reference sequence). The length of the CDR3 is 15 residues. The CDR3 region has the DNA TGTGCCAGCAGCTTATTGACAGGGTTTTTCAATGAGCAGTTCTTC. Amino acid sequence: CASSLLTGFFNEQFF.

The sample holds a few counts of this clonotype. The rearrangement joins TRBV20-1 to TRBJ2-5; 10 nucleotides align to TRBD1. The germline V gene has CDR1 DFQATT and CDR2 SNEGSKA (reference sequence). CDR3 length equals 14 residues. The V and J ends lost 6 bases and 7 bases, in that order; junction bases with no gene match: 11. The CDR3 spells CSAKAGQGGLTQYF. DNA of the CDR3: TGCAGTGCCAAAGCCGGACAGGGGGGCTTGACCCAGTACTTC.